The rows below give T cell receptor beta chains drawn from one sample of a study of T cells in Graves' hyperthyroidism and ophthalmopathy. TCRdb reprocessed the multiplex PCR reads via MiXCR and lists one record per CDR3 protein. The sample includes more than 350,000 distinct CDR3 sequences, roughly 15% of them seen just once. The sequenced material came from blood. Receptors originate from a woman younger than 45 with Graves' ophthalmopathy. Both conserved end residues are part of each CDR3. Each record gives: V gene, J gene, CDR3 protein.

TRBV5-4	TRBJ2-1	CASSLPGQGRNEQFF
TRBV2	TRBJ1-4	CASSENKLFF
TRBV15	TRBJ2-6	CATSKTDRSSGANVLTF
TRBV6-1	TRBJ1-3	CASRSSGNTIYF
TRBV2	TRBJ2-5	CASSEAEQETQYF
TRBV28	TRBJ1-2	CASSPQSVRVYGYTF
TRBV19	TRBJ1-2	CASRASYGYTF
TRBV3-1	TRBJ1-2	CASSQEWVDGYTF
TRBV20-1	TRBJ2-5	CSAPASGQGVETQYF
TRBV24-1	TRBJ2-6	CATRKLDRGRDGANVLTF
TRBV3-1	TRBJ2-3	CASSQRGGGRQDTQYF
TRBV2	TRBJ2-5	CASSLGLAGEQETQYF
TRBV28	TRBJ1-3	CASHGLSSGNTIYF
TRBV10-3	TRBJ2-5	CAIGGLAGQETQYF
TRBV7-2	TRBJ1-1	CASSVGWGRDTEAFF
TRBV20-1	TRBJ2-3	CSGGQGLATDTQYF
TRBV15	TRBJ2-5	CATSRAPQEETQYF
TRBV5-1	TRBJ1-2	CASSSTGGNYGYTF
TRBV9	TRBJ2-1	CASSVEGTYNEQFF
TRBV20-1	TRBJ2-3	CSAISGGVRLDTQYF
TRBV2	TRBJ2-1	CASSGGEGAGDNEQFF
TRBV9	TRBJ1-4	CASNPRRGFVEKLFF
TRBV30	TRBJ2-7	CAWKRTYEQYF
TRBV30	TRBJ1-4	CACLDRATNEKLFF
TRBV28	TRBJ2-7	CASSSPGDLASYEQYF
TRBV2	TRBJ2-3	CASSDRSTDTQYF
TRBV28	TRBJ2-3	CASSYRVMSTDTQYF
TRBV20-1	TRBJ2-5	CSAGPLGETQYF
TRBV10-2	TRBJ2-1	CASSETGIQFF
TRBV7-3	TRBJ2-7	CASSLSSGNYEQYF
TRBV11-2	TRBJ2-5	CASSLGFGTQYF
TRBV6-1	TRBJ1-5	CASSESGAPDTQPQHF
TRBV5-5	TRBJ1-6	CASRMTGENSPLHF
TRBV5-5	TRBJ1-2	CASSLGGGANYGYTF
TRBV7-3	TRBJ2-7	CASSLTPGSYEQYF
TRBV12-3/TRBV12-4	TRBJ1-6	CASTVTGINSPLHF
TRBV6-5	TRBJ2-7	CASSYAGAVTTYEQYF
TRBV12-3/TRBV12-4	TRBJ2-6	CASSSLPILAGQSSGANVLTF
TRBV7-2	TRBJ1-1	CASSLVGGDTEAFF
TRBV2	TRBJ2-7	CASVDKTGDTYEQYF
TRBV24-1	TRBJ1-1	CATSDGGTGNAEAFF
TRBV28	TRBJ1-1	CASPRPLNTEAFF